The clone carrying this TCR beta chain has a single count. Authors' processing steps: Amplification with reference gene primers provided the estimates of nucleated cell counts. Using immunoSEQ multiplex PCR, the repertoire was profiled, and TCRdb retains in-frame clones only, with some absent. V and J calls and clone size are copied from that table; D and trimming were computed from the DNA. The table lists about 68,000 clones, approximately 90% of them singletons. This entry comes from a study of blood T cell repertoires in COVID-19. The V and J ends lost 1 base and 4 bases respectively, with 12 bases between them. The CDR3 is made up of 15 amino acids. CDR1 is SGHNT, CDR2 YENEEA, per germline.

The V call is TRBV11-3, the J call TRBJ2-3; the D gene is possibly TRBD1 (6 bases). The sequence came from a woman in her forties or fifties with COVID-19, enrolled during active disease. The sequenced sample was peripheral blood. In DNA form, the CDR3 reads TGTGCCAGCAGCTTAGGGGGGCCGGGCGCAGATACGCAGTATTTT. This encodes CASSLGGPGADTQYF.